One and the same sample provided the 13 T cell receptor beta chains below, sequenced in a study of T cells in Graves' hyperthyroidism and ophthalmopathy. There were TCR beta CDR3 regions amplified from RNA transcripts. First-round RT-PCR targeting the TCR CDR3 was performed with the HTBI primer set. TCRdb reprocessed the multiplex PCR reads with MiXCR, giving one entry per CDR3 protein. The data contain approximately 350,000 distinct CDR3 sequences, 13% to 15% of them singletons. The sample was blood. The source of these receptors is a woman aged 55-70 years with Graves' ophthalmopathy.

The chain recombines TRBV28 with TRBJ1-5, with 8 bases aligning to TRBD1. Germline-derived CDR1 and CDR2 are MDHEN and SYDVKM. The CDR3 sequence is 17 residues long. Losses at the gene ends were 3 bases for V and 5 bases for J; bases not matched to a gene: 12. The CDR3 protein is CASSLRRTGRTDQPQHF. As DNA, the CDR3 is TGTGCCAGCAGTTTGCGAAGGACAGGGAGGACCGATCAGCCCCAGCATTTT. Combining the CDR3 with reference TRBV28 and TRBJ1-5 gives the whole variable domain DVKVTQSSRYLVKRTGEKVFLECVQDMDHENMFWYRQDPGLGLRLIYFSYDVKMKEKGDIPEGYSVSREKKERFSLILESASTNQTSMYLCASSLRRTGRTDQPQHFGDGTRLSIL.

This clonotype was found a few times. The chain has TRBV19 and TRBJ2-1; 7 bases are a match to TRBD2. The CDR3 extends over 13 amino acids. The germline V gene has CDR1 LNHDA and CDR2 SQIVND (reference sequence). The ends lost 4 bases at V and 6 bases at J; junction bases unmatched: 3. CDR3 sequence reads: CASSTGLVNEQFF. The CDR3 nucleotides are TGTGCCAGTAGTACCGGACTAGTCAATGAGCAGTTCTTC.

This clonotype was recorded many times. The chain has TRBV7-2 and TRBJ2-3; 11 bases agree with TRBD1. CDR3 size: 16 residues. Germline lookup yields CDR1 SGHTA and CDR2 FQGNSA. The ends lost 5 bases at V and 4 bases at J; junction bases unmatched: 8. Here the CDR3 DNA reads TGTGCCAGCAGCACAAGGACAGGGGGCGGAGCAGATACGCAGTATTTT. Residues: CASSTRTGGGADTQYF.

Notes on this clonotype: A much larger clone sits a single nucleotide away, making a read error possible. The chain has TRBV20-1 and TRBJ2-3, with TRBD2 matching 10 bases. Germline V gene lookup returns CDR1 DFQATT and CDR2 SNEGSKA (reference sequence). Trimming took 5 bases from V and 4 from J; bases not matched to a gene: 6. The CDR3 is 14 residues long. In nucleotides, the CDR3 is TGCAGTGCTCCACTAGCGGGAAGCTCAGATACGCAGTATTTT. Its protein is CSAPLAGSSDTQYF.

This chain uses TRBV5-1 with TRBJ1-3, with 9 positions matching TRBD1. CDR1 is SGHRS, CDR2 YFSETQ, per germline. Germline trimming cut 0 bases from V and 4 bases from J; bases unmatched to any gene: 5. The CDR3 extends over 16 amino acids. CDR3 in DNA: TGCGCCAGCAGCTTGGGCCACAGGGGGCTCGGAAACACCATATATTTT. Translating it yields CASSLGHRGLGNTIYF.

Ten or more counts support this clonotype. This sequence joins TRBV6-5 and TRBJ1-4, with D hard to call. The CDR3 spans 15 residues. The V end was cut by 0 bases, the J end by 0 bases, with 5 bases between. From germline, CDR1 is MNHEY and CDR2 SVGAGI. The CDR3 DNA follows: TGTGCCAGCAGTTACTCGGGAGCAACTAATGAAAAACTGTTTTTT. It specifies CASSYSGATNEKLFF.

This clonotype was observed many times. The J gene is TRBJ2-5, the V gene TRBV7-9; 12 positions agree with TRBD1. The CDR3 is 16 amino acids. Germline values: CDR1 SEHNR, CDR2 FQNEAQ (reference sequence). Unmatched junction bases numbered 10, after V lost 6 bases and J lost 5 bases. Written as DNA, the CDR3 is TGTGCCAGCAGTTCAACCGGGACAGGGGGCGGGGAGACCCAGTACTTC. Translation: CASSSTGTGGGETQYF. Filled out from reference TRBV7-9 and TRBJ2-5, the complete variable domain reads DTGVSQNPRHKITKRGQNVTFRCDPISEHNRLYWYRQTLGQGPEFLTYFQNEAQLEKSRLLSDRFSAERPKGSFSTLEIQRTEQGDSAMYLCASSSTGTGGGETQYFGPGTRLLVL.

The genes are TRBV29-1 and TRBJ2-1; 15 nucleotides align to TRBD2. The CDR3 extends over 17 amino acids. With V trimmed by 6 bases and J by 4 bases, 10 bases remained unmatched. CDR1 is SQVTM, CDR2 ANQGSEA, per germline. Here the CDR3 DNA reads TGCAGCGTCGCTAAGGGACTAGCGGGAGGCAAATACAATGAGCAGTTCTTC. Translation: CSVAKGLAGGKYNEQFF.

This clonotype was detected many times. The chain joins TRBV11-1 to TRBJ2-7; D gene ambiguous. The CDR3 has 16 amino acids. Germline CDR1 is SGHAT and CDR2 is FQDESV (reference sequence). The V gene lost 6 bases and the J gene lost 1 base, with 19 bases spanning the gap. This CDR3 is CASSSNLGQASYEQYF. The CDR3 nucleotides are TGTGCCAGCAGTTCCAACCTAGGGCAAGCGTCCTACGAGCAGTACTTC.

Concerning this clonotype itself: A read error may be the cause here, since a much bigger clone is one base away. The CDR3 region has the DNA TGTGCCAGCAGCTTAACAGCGGGCGGCACAGATGCGCAGTATTTT. Translated: CASSLTAGGTDAQYF. The rearrangement joins TRBV7-3 to TRBJ2-3, with D tentatively TRBD2 (6 bases). Germline CDR1 SGHTA, CDR2 FQGTGA. This CDR3 spans 15 amino acids.

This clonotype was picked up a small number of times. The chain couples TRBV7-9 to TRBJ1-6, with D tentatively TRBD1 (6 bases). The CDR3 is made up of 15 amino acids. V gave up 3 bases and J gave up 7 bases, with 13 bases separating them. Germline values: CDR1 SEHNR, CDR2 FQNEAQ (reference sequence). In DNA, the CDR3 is TGTGCCAGCAGCTTCGGAGACAGGCCAAATTCACCCCTCCACTTT. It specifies CASSFGDRPNSPLHF.

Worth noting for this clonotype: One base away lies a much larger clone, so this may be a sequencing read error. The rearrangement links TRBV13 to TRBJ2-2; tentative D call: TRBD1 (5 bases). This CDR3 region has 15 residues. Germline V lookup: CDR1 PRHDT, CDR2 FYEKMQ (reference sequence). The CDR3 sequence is CASSDGRANTGELFF. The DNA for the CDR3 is TGCGCCAGCAGCGATGGCAGGGCCAACACCGGGGAGCTGTTTTTT.

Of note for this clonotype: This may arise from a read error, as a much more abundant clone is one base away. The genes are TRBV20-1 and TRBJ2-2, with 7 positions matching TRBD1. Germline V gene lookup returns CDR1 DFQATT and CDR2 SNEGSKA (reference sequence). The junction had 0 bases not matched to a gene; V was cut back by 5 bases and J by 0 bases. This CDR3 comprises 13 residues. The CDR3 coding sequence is TGCAGTGCTGACAGGGCGAACACCGGGGAGCTGTTTTTT. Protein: CSADRANTGELFF.